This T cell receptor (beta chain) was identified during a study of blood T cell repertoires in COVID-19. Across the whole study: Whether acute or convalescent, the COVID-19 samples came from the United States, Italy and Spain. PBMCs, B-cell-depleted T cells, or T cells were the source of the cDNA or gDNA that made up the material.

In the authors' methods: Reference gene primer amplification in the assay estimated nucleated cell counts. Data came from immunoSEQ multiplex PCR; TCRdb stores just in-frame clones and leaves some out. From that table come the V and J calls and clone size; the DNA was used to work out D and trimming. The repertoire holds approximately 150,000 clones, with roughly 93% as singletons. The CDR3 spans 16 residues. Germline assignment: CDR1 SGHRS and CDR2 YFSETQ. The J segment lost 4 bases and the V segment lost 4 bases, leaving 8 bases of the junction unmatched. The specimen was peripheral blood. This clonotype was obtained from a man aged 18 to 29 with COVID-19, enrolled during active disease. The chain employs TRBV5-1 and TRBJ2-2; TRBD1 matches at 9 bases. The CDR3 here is CASSTNRGRSTGELFF. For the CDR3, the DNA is TGCGCCAGCAGCACTAACAGGGGGCGTAGCACCGGGGAGCTGTTTTTT.